Below are 32 T cell receptor beta chains sequenced from a single sample in a study of cytotoxic CD8 clonotypes in ibrutinib-treated CLL. The method was immunoSEQ multiplex PCR; TCRdb's version includes in-frame clones alone and lacks a portion of them. The data contain more than 60,000 clones, approximately 87% of them singletons. Here the sequenced sample was PBMCs, taken after 24 months of ibrutinib treatment. All receptors come from a human donor with chronic lymphocytic leukemia.

The V and J genes are TRBV29-1 and TRBJ2-2; D might be TRBD1 (5 bases). The CDR3 spans 13 residues. V was pared by 4 bases and J by 6 bases, with 12 bases between. Looked up from germline, CDR1 is SQVTM and CDR2 is ANQGSEA. The CDR3 region has the DNA TGCAGCGTTGGGCAGGGTGGCGCCGGGGAGCTGTTTTTT. This sequence encodes CSVGQGGAGELFF.

Remarks on this clone: The identical CDR3 is also encoded by other nucleotide sequences in the sample. The CDR3 bases are TGTGCCAGCAGCTTTAGAGTCACAGATACGCAGTATTTT. Amino acid sequence: CASSFRVTDTQYF. This chain links TRBV11-3 with TRBJ2-3; D is unclear. V lost 3 bases and J 2 bases, leaving 6 bases between the germline ends. Germline V gene lookup returns CDR1 SGHNT and CDR2 YENEEA. CDR3 length: 13 residues.

This rearrangement joins TRBV6-6 to TRBJ2-2; 7 bases agree with TRBD2. Unmatched junction bases numbered 2, after V lost 4 bases and J lost 0 bases. CDR1 and CDR2 from the germline V gene are MNHNY and SVGAGI (reference sequence). This CDR3 is 15 amino acids long. Written as DNA, the CDR3 is TGTGCCAGCAGTTCGCGGGGGTCGAACACCGGGGAGCTGTTTTTT. Its protein product is CASSSRGSNTGELFF.

This chain joins TRBV6-6 and TRBJ1-5; TRBD1 matches at 8 bases. Germline V gives CDR1 MNHNY, CDR2 SVGAGI (reference sequence). The CDR3 contains 14 residues. J lost 5 bases, V lost 4 bases, and 4 bases had no gene match. The chain's CDR3 is CASSSTGGDQPQHF. The CDR3 DNA follows: TGTGCCAGCAGTTCCACAGGGGGGGATCAGCCCCAGCATTTT.

The rearrangement links TRBV15 to TRBJ2-1, with D possibly TRBD1 on 6 matching bases. The CDR3 extends over 14 amino acids. V was trimmed by 7 bases and J by 2 bases, leaving 12 bases between them. Germline V lookup: CDR1 LNHNV, CDR2 YYDKDF (reference sequence). CDR3 region: CATKLRDTYNEQFF. CDR3 DNA sequence: TGTGCCACCAAACTAAGGGACACCTACAATGAGCAGTTCTTC.

Worth noting for this clone: This may arise from a read error, as a much more abundant clone is one base away. The genes are TRBV15 and TRBJ2-1; TRBD1 aligns across 12 bases. CDR1 and CDR2 (germline): LNHNV, YYDKDF (reference sequence). The CDR3 extends over 15 amino acids. The CDR3 coding sequence is TGTGCCATCAGCAGAGATGGGACAGGGGGCGATGAGCAGTTCTTC. This gives the protein CAISRDGTGGDEQFF.

This rearrangement joins TRBV29-1 to TRBJ1-1; unclear D gene. Trimming took off 6 bases at V and 1 base at J, with 9 bases between the two ends. The germline V gene encodes CDR1 SQVTM and CDR2 ANQGSEA. The length of the CDR3 is 12 residues. The CDR3 loop reads CSVGGRNTEAFF. For the CDR3, the DNA is TGCAGCGTAGGAGGGAGGAACACTGAAGCTTTCTTT.

The V call is TRBV15, the J call TRBJ1-5; D may be TRBD1 (5 bases). Germline V gene sequence: CDR1 LNHNV, CDR2 YYDKDF (reference sequence). This CDR3 spans 14 amino acids. Trimming stripped 0 bases from V and 9 bases from J, with 12 bases between. CDR3 nucleotide sequence: TGTGCCACCAGCAGAGAAGGTTGGGGCAGGCCCCAGCATTTT. It codes for CATSREGWGRPQHF.

The chain joins TRBV18 to TRBJ2-3; TRBD1 is a possible D gene (6 bases). V was shortened by 5 bases and J by 3 bases, with 15 bases between the two germline ends. This CDR3 has 15 residues. Germline loops: CDR1 KGHSH, CDR2 LQKENI. In nucleotides, the CDR3 is TGTGCCAGCTCAGTACAAGGGGGAAGGACAGATACGCAGTATTTT. It codes for CASSVQGGRTDTQYF. The full variable domain, completed using reference TRBV18 and TRBJ2-3, is NAGVMQNPRHLVRRRGQEARLRCSPMKGHSHVYWYRQLPEEGLKFMVYLQKENIIDESGMPKERFSAEFPKEGPSILRIQQVVRGDSAAYFCASSVQGGRTDTQYFGPGTRLTVL.

This clone was found a few times. The rearrangement uses TRBV9 and TRBJ2-3; 9 nucleotides line up with TRBD1. The V gene's germline CDR1 is SGDLS and CDR2 YYNGEE. J was trimmed by 4 bases and V by 3 bases; bases with no gene match: 3. The CDR3 has 14 residues. The CDR3 DNA is TGTGCCAGCAGCGCCGGACAGGGGCCAGATACGCAGTATTTT. Protein: CASSAGQGPDTQYF.

The gene calls are TRBV4-3 and TRBJ2-1; D is unclear. In germline, CDR1 is LGHNA, CDR2 YSLEER. The CDR3 extends over 14 amino acids. Trimming took off 3 bases at V and 2 bases at J, with 8 bases between the two ends. This chain's CDR3 is CASSHSVPYNEQFF. CDR3 in DNA: TGCGCCAGCAGCCACAGCGTCCCCTACAATGAGCAGTTCTTC.

Remarks on this clone: A junction end diverges from the germline sequence, so it may reflect a read error. The chain recombines TRBV6-5 with TRBJ1-1; 9 nucleotides agree with TRBD1. Germline-derived CDR1 and CDR2 are MNHEY and SVGAGI. The CDR3 totals 12 residues. CDR3: CASSYRGQGIIF. The CDR3 bases are TGTGCCAGCAGTTACCGGGGACAGGGAATCATCTTT.

The gene calls are TRBV5-1 and TRBJ2-3; D possibly corresponds to TRBD2 (5 bases). The ends were cut back, 0 bases at V and 6 bases at J, with 11 bases in the middle. CDR1 is SGHRS and CDR2 is YFSETQ in the germline V gene. This CDR3 comprises 14 residues. The CDR3 region has the DNA TGCGCCAGCAGCTTGGAGGCTCCGGGGGATACGCAGTATTTT. Protein sequence: CASSLEAPGDTQYF. Combining the CDR3 with reference TRBV5-1 and TRBJ2-3 gives the whole variable domain KAGVTQTPRYLIKTRGQQVTLSCSPISGHRSVSWYQQTPGQGLQFLFEYFSETQRNKGNFPGRFSGRQFSNSRSEMNVSTLELGDSALYLCASSLEAPGDTQYFGPGTRLTVL.

The V gene is TRBV14, the J gene TRBJ2-1; D gene uncertain. Germline V lookup: CDR1 SGHDN, CDR2 FVKESK. Trimming removed 2 bases at V and 6 bases at J, with 8 bases between. The CDR3 sequence is 13 residues long. The CDR3 bases are TGTGCCAGCAGCCAAAAAATCCTCAATGAGCAGTTCTTC. Encoded protein: CASSQKILNEQFF.

The CDR3 reads CASSLGTVLNTEAFF. The CDR3 DNA reads TGTGCCAGCAGCTTGGGTACAGTTCTGAACACTGAAGCTTTCTTT. The chain links TRBV5-4 to TRBJ1-1; D unresolved. The CDR3 is 15 amino acids. Per germline, CDR1 SGHNT and CDR2 YYREEE (reference sequence). V was shortened by 0 bases and J by 0 bases, with 9 bases between the two germline ends.

This clone was seen only once. The chain employs TRBV2 and TRBJ2-2; 7 bases align to TRBD1. CDR3 length: 16 residues. The germline V gene encodes CDR1 SNHLY and CDR2 FYNNEI. With 5 bases clipped from V and 4 bases from J, the junction kept 10 bases outside the gene matches. CDR3 DNA sequence: TGTGCCAGCAGTTACCTCGTGACAGGGAGCACCGGGGAGCTGTTTTTT. This codes for CASSYLVTGSTGELFF.

This chain uses TRBV28 with TRBJ2-5; TRBD2 agrees at 9 bases. This CDR3 region has 13 residues. CDR1 is MDHEN and CDR2 is SYDVKM in the germline V gene. The J segment lost 5 bases and the V segment lost 8 bases, leaving 6 bases of the junction unmatched. The DNA of the CDR3 is TGTGCCAGCCTAGCGGGGAGGAGGGAGACCCAGTACTTC. The encoded protein is CASLAGRRETQYF.

The chain employs TRBV28 and TRBJ2-1; 7 bases map to TRBD2. The V gene end was trimmed by 7 bases and the J gene end by 5 bases; junction bases not matched to a gene: 8. Per germline, CDR1 MDHEN and CDR2 SYDVKM. The CDR3 spans 14 residues. CDR3 DNA: TGTGCCAGCAAAGCCGGACTAGAGCACAATGAGCAGTTCTTC. Translating gives CASKAGLEHNEQFF.

The chain combines TRBV2 with TRBJ2-7, with D tentatively TRBD2 (7 bases). CDR3 length: 13 amino acids. Trimming left V 6 bases short and J 2 bases short, with 11 bases between. CDR1 is SNHLY, CDR2 FYNNEI, per germline. The CDR3 here is CASRRGTTYEQYF. The DNA for the CDR3 is TGTGCCAGCAGGAGGGGGACTACCTACGAGCAGTACTTC.

The V gene is TRBV18, the J gene TRBJ1-5; D not resolved. V was trimmed by 2 bases and J by 5 bases, leaving 7 bases between them. CDR3 length: 13 amino acids. Germline CDR1 and CDR2: KGHSH and LQKENI. The CDR3 spells CASSPSRDQPQHF. In DNA, the CDR3 is TGTGCCAGCTCACCAAGTAGGGATCAGCCCCAGCATTTT.

This CDR3 reads CASSVGQGDEQYF. Written as DNA, the CDR3 is TGTGCCAGCAGCGTAGGACAGGGGGACGAGCAGTACTTC. The chain joins TRBV9 to TRBJ2-7, with TRBD1 matching over 9 bases. This CDR3 comprises 13 residues. Trimming at V came to 0 bases and at J to 5 bases, leaving 0 bases not matched to a gene. Germline V gives CDR1 SGDLS, CDR2 YYNGEE.

The table lists this clone with a count of one. The chain employs TRBV4-2 and TRBJ1-5; unclear D gene. The germline V gene encodes CDR1 LGHNA and CDR2 YNFKEQ. This CDR3 is 15 amino acids long. The V end lost 0 bases, the J end lost 3 bases, and 9 bases lay between the germline ends. CDR3 in DNA: TGTGCCAGCAGCCAAGATGAAAGGGACAATCAGCCCCAGCATTTT. This encodes CASSQDERDNQPQHF.

V and J are TRBV18 and TRBJ2-3; D ambiguous. V lost 5 bases and J lost 3, with 9 bases in between. CDR3 size: 13 residues. CDR1 and CDR2 (germline): KGHSH, LQKENI. CDR3 DNA sequence: TGTGCCAGCTCAGACCGCGTAACAGATACGCAGTATTTT. Protein product: CASSDRVTDTQYF.

This chain uses TRBV5-5 with TRBJ2-3; 11 nucleotides agree with TRBD2. Germline V gene lookup returns CDR1 SGHKS and CDR2 YYEKEE (reference sequence). The V and J ends lost 4 bases and 1 base, in that order; junction bases with no gene match: 2. The CDR3 has 15 amino acids. The CDR3 DNA is TGTGCCAGCAGCACGGGACTAGCGGGCACAGATACGCAGTATTTT. Translated: CASSTGLAGTDTQYF.

This chain connects TRBV7-8 to TRBJ2-2; D is tentatively TRBD1 or TRBD2 (5 bases each). This CDR3 is built from 16 residues. Germline V CDR1 and CDR2: SGHVS, FQNEAQ. Deletions cut 6 bases from V and 6 bases from J, with 20 bases between. The CDR3 here is CASRVTRGRGAGELFF. As DNA, the CDR3 is TGTGCCAGCAGGGTTACAAGAGGGAGAGGGGCCGGGGAGCTGTTTTTT. The whole variable domain, filled in from reference TRBV7-8 and TRBJ2-2, reads GAGVSQSPRYKVAKRGQDVALRCDPISGHVSLFWYQQALGQGPEFLTYFQNEAQLDKSGLPSDRFFAERPEGSVSTLKIQRTQQEDSAVYLCASRVTRGRGAGELFFGEGSRLTVL.

This clone has a handful of counts. The chain joins TRBV10-2 to TRBJ1-2, with D possibly being TRBD1 (5 bases). CDR3 length equals 11 residues. Germline assignment: CDR1 WSHSY and CDR2 SAAADI. V was shortened by 6 bases and J by 8 bases, with 10 bases between the two germline ends. The CDR3 spells CASRGQHGYTF. CDR3 nucleotide sequence: TGCGCCAGCAGAGGACAACACGGCTACACCTTC.

The genes are TRBV28 and TRBJ2-1; 13 bases agree with TRBD2. The junction had 3 bases not matched to a gene; V was cut back by 4 bases and J by 3 bases. This CDR3 has 16 amino acids. Germline CDR1 reads MDHEN; CDR2 reads SYDVKM. CDR3 protein: CASSSWTSGSYNEQFF. The CDR3 region has the DNA TGTGCCAGCAGTTCCTGGACTAGCGGGAGCTACAATGAGCAGTTCTTC. The entire variable domain, with the rest obtained from reference TRBV28 and TRBJ2-1, is as follows: DVKVTQSSRYLVKRTGEKVFLECVQDMDHENMFWYRQDPGLGLRLIYFSYDVKMKEKGDIPEGYSVSREKKERFSLILESASTNQTSMYLCASSSWTSGSYNEQFFGPGTRLTVL.

This CDR3 reads CASSLAHGEQYF. In DNA form, the CDR3 reads TGTGCCAGCAGTTTAGCCCACGGCGAGCAGTACTTC. The chain carries TRBV28 and TRBJ2-7; D uncertain. V was clipped by 2 bases and J by 6 bases, with 8 bases between them. CDR1 is MDHEN and CDR2 is SYDVKM in the germline V gene. This CDR3 spans 12 amino acids.

The chain links TRBV6-5 to TRBJ1-5, with D maybe TRBD1 (6 bases). V was pared by 7 bases and J by 3 bases, with 16 bases between. The germline V gene encodes CDR1 MNHEY and CDR2 SVGAGI. CDR3 length: 15 residues. The CDR3 here is CASISSGGNNQPQHF. The CDR3 DNA reads TGTGCCAGCATTTCGTCGGGGGGCAACAATCAGCCCCAGCATTTT.

This clone was observed a few times. V is TRBV7-9 and J is TRBJ2-7; 10 nucleotides line up with TRBD2. The length of the CDR3 is 15 residues. Germline V CDR1 and CDR2: SEHNR, FQNEAQ (reference sequence). The V and J ends lost 5 bases and 3 bases, in that order; junction bases with no gene match: 7. The DNA of the CDR3 is TGTGCCAGCAGCCCCAGCGGGGGGGGCGACTACGAGCAGTACTTC. Translating it yields CASSPSGGGDYEQYF.

This clone was picked up one time. CDR3 DNA: TGTGCCAGCAGCGTAGAGGTAGCAGATACGCAGTATTTT. Its protein product is CASSVEVADTQYF. This rearrangement joins TRBV9 to TRBJ2-3; no definite D call. Deletions cut 0 bases from V and 4 bases from J, with 6 bases between. This CDR3 spans 13 amino acids. Germline V gives CDR1 SGDLS, CDR2 YYNGEE.

This clone showed up just a few times. The chain combines TRBV10-3 with TRBJ2-2, with 9 nucleotides matching TRBD2. The V segment lost 6 bases and the J segment 0 bases; nucleotides outside the gene matches: 8. Germline CDR1 is ENHRY and CDR2 is SYGVKD. CDR3 size: 17 residues. The CDR3 here is CAISVGGRATNTGELFF. The CDR3 DNA follows: TGTGCCATCAGCGTAGGCGGGAGGGCCACGAACACCGGGGAGCTGTTTTTT.